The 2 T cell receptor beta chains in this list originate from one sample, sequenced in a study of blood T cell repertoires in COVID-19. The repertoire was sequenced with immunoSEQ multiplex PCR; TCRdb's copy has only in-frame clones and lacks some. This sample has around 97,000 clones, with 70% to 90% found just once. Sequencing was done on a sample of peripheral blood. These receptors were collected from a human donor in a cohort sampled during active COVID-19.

CDR3 nucleotide sequence: TGTGCCTCCCGGGGGACTAGCGGGAGGGCCCGACCTTACGAGCAGTACTTC. It translates to CASRGTSGRARPYEQYF. The chain uses TRBV30 and TRBJ2-7, with 16 bases that match TRBD2. The CDR3 is 17 residues long. Losses at the gene ends were 7 bases for V and 4 bases for J; bases not matched to a gene: 13. CDR1 is GTSNPN and CDR2 is SVGIG in the germline V gene (reference sequence).

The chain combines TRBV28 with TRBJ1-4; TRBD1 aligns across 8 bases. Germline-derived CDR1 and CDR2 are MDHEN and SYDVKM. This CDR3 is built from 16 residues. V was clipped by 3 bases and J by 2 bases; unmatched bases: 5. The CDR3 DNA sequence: TGTGCCAGCAGTTTGACAGGGGTGGGTACTAATGAAAAACTGTTTTTT. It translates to CASSLTGVGTNEKLFF.